Below are 22 T cell receptor beta chains sequenced from a single sample in a study of blood T cell repertoires in COVID-19. Using immunoSEQ multiplex PCR, the repertoire was profiled, and TCRdb retains in-frame clones only, with some absent. The sample shows fewer than 150,000 clones, about nine tenths of them seen only once. Sequenced sample: peripheral blood. Source of these receptors: a man between 50 and 59 years old with active or convalescent COVID-19.

The chain recombines TRBV28 with TRBJ1-5; tentative D call: TRBD1 (6 bases). Trimming cost V 8 bases and J 7 bases, with 24 bases left between them. CDR1 and CDR2 from the germline V gene are MDHEN and SYDVKM. The CDR3 contains 16 residues. The DNA of the CDR3 is TGTGCCAGCCACCCCCAGGGGACCCTTAGTTTGCAGCCCCAGCATTTT. Residues: CASHPQGTLSLQPQHF.

This chain uses TRBV19 with TRBJ2-7; TRBD2 matches 7 bases. Trimming cost V 1 base and J 2 bases; bases outside gene matches: 2. CDR1 and CDR2 (germline): LNHDA, SQIVND (reference sequence). The CDR3 length is 14 residues. CDR3 sequence: CASSIAGGPYEQYF. The CDR3 region has the DNA TGTGCCAGTAGTATAGCGGGAGGCCCCTACGAGCAGTACTTC.

The chain links TRBV29-1 to TRBJ1-5; 9 bases agree with TRBD1. Germline-derived CDR1 and CDR2 are SQVTM and ANQGSEA. The junction had 11 bases not matched to a gene; V was cut back by 6 bases and J by 5 bases. The CDR3 spans 15 residues. CDR3 sequence reads: CSVATGTGSYQPQHF. The CDR3 nucleotides are TGCAGCGTGGCTACCGGGACAGGGAGTTATCAGCCCCAGCATTTT.

The rearrangement uses TRBV5-6 and TRBJ2-5, with D unclear. Germline assignment: CDR1 SGHDT and CDR2 YYEEEE. V shed 2 bases and J shed 3 bases, with 8 bases lying between them. The CDR3 consists of 13 residues. The CDR3 loop reads CASSFGQEETQYF. CDR3 bases: TGTGCCAGCAGCTTTGGCCAGGAAGAGACCCAGTACTTC.

The rearrangement joins TRBV2 to TRBJ2-7; D call uncertain. Germline assignment: CDR1 SNHLY and CDR2 FYNNEI. The ends were cut back, 7 bases at V and 3 bases at J, with 4 bases in the middle. The CDR3 length is 10 residues. CDR3 sequence (DNA): TGTGCCAGCACTAACTACGAGCAGTACTTC. It is translated as CASTNYEQYF. Full variable domain (missing parts from reference TRBV2 and TRBJ2-7): EPEVTQTPSHQVTQMGQEVILRCVPISNHLYFYWYRQILGQKVEFLVSFYNNEISEKSEIFDDQFSVERPDGSNFTLKIRSTKLEDSAMYFCASTNYEQYFGPGTRLTVT.

V is TRBV7-3 and J is TRBJ1-5; tentative D call: TRBD1 (6 bases). Trimming stripped 1 base from V and 2 bases from J, with 6 bases between. The CDR3 length is 14 residues. Looked up from germline, CDR1 is SGHTA and CDR2 is FQGTGA. Here the CDR3 DNA reads TGTGCCAGCAGCTTAAAGGGGGGCAATCAGCCCCAGCATTTT. Translation gives CASSLKGGNQPQHF.

The chain recombines TRBV6-6 with TRBJ1-1; D remains ambiguous. From germline, CDR1 is MNHNY and CDR2 SVGAGI (reference sequence). This CDR3 has 13 residues. Trimming stripped 2 bases from V and 6 bases from J, with 10 bases between. The CDR3 coding sequence is TGTGCCAGCAGTTACAGGCAGGCCGCTGAAGCTTTCTTT. It is translated as CASSYRQAAEAFF.

V is TRBV28 and J is TRBJ1-5; D gene uncertain. Trimming removed 2 bases at V and 5 bases at J, with 7 bases between. Germline lookup yields CDR1 MDHEN and CDR2 SYDVKM. The CDR3 extends over 13 amino acids. The CDR3 reads CASSLGPDQPQHF. CDR3 nucleotide sequence: TGTGCCAGCAGTTTAGGTCCGGATCAGCCCCAGCATTTT.

J is TRBJ2-4 and V is TRBV4-3; 9 bases align to TRBD1. The germline V gene encodes CDR1 LGHNA and CDR2 YSLEER. The ends lost 2 bases at V and 0 bases at J; junction bases unmatched: 5. This CDR3 region has 17 residues. DNA for the CDR3: TGCGCCAGCAGCCAACTGGACAGGGGCATAGCCAAAAACATTCAGTACTTC. Its translation is CASSQLDRGIAKNIQYF.

The chain has TRBV28 and TRBJ1-2; D might be TRBD1 (5 bases). This CDR3 region has 14 residues. Germline V gene lookup returns CDR1 MDHEN and CDR2 SYDVKM. V lost 3 bases and J 4 bases, leaving 12 bases between the germline ends. The CDR3 here is CASSFGTEGYGYTF. The CDR3 DNA reads TGTGCCAGCAGTTTCGGGACGGAGGGCTATGGCTACACCTTC.

The chain links TRBV9 to TRBJ2-5; D is possibly TRBD2 (5 bases). Per the germline V gene, CDR1 is SGDLS and CDR2 is YYNGEE. Trimming removed 3 bases at V and 4 bases at J, with 10 bases between. CDR3 length: 13 amino acids. The CDR3 region is CASSGERVETQYF. The CDR3 nucleotides read TGTGCCAGCAGCGGCGAGAGGGTAGAGACCCAGTACTTC.

The V and J genes are TRBV6-5 and TRBJ1-2, with TRBD1 matching 7 bases. Germline V gene lookup returns CDR1 MNHEY and CDR2 SVGAGI. V was clipped by 5 bases and J by 6 bases; unmatched bases: 12. CDR3 size: 15 residues. The CDR3 nucleotides are TGTGCCAGCAGTCCCACCGACAGGGTGTCCGATGGCTACACCTTC. Its translation is CASSPTDRVSDGYTF.

This clone has more than one count but fewer than ten. The CDR3 sequence is CASSPTGQGVQPQHF. CDR3 coding DNA: TGTGCCAGCTCACCAACCGGACAGGGGGTTCAGCCCCAGCATTTT. The chain joins TRBV18 to TRBJ1-5, with 10 bases that match TRBD1. In germline, CDR1 is KGHSH, CDR2 LQKENI. The CDR3 consists of 15 residues. The ends lost 2 bases at V and 6 bases at J; junction bases unmatched: 4.

The V gene is TRBV5-1, the J gene TRBJ2-1; maybe TRBD2 (7 bases). Germline values: CDR1 SGHRS, CDR2 YFSETQ. Deletions cut 4 bases from V and 7 bases from J, with 18 bases between. The length of the CDR3 is 15 residues. In nucleotides, the CDR3 is TGCGCCAGCAGCCTCTGGGAGGGGGGACCAAATGAGCAGTTCTTC. Protein product: CASSLWEGGPNEQFF. Full variable domain (missing parts from reference TRBV5-1 and TRBJ2-1): KAGVTQTPRYLIKTRGQQVTLSCSPISGHRSVSWYQQTPGQGLQFLFEYFSETQRNKGNFPGRFSGRQFSNSRSEMNVSTLELGDSALYLCASSLWEGGPNEQFFGPGTRLTVL.

In DNA form, the CDR3 reads TGCGCCAGCAGCCAACCGGGACAGGGGTTCTATGGCTACACCTTC. Its translation: CASSQPGQGFYGYTF. The rearrangement links TRBV4-1 to TRBJ1-2, with 10 bases that match TRBD1. V gave up 2 bases and J gave up 4 bases; unmatched junction bases: 4. The CDR3 is 15 amino acids. CDR1 and CDR2 (germline): MGHRA, YSYEKL.

This clone was detected only once. The chain has TRBV5-1 and TRBJ1-2; TRBD1 might be the D (5 bases). CDR1 SGHRS and CDR2 YFSETQ come from the germline V gene. The V end was cut by 0 bases, the J end by 4 bases, with 13 bases between. CDR3 length: 15 residues. In nucleotides, the CDR3 is TGCGCCAGCAGCTTGGGGACACACCGAACCTATGGCTACACCTTC. Translation gives CASSLGTHRTYGYTF.

The table lists this clone with a count of one. CDR3 amino acids: CASRRQGRNEQYF. Written as DNA, the CDR3 is TGTGCCAGCAGGCGACAGGGTAGGAACGAGCAGTACTTC. The genes are TRBV3-1 (or the pseudogene TRBV3-2) and TRBJ2-7, with 7 bases identical to TRBD1. Per the germline V gene, CDR1 is LGHDT and CDR2 is YNNKEL (reference sequence). The J segment lost 5 bases and the V segment lost 6 bases, leaving 7 bases of the junction unmatched. The CDR3 is 13 residues long.

This chain joins TRBV28 and TRBJ2-7; 9 bases match TRBD1. CDR3 length equals 14 residues. J was trimmed by 2 bases and V by 6 bases; bases with no gene match: 5. From germline, CDR1 is MDHEN and CDR2 SYDVKM. CDR3 loop: CASSRTGATYEQYF. For the CDR3, the DNA is TGTGCCAGCAGCCGGACAGGGGCCACCTACGAGCAGTACTTC.

This rearrangement joins TRBV29-1 to TRBJ2-7; 9 bases align to TRBD2. This CDR3 spans 15 amino acids. Trimming took 1 base from V and 1 from J; bases not matched to a gene: 5. CDR1 and CDR2 from the germline V gene are SQVTM and ANQGSEA. The CDR3 sequence: CSVEGLAGLSYEQYF. CDR3 nucleotide sequence: TGCAGCGTTGAAGGTCTAGCGGGGCTATCCTACGAGCAGTACTTC.

The chain has TRBV14 and TRBJ2-1; 13 nucleotides align to TRBD2. J lost 5 bases, V lost 7 bases, and 11 bases had no gene match. Germline assignment: CDR1 SGHDN and CDR2 FVKESK. This CDR3 is built from 17 residues. CDR3 nucleotide sequence: TGTGCCAGCAACCCCTGGGGGACTAGCGGGGCAAACAATGAGCAGTTCTTC. It encodes CASNPWGTSGANNEQFF.

The chain couples TRBV5-1 to TRBJ2-7; 10 bases align to TRBD1. Germline V gene data show CDR1 as SGHRS and CDR2 as YFSETQ. V gave up 2 bases and J gave up 3 bases; unmatched junction bases: 17. This CDR3 is built from 19 residues. The CDR3 region has the DNA TGCGCCAGCAGCTTAGTGAGACAGGGGGCAGTTCGTCGTGACTACGAGCAGTACTTC. Its translation: CASSLVRQGAVRRDYEQYF.

J is TRBJ1-4 and V is TRBV4-2, with 11 bases that match TRBD1. The V segment lost 2 bases and the J segment 7 bases; nucleotides outside the gene matches: 6. Germline V gene sequence: CDR1 LGHNA, CDR2 YNFKEQ. CDR3 size: 16 residues. The CDR3 sequence: CASSQLGQGAAEKLFF. In DNA, the CDR3 is TGTGCCAGCAGCCAACTAGGACAGGGGGCGGCTGAAAAACTGTTTTTT.